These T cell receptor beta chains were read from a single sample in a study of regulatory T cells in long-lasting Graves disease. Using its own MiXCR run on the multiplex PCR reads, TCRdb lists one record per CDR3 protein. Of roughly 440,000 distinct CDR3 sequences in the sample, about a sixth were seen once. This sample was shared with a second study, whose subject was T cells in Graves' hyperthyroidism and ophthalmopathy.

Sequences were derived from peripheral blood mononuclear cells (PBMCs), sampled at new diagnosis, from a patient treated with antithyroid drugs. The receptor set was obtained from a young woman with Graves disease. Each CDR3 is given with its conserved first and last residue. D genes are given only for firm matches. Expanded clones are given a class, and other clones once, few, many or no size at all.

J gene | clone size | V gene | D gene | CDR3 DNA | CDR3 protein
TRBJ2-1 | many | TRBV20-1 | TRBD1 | TGCAGTGCCAAGAGGACAGGTGACTACAATGAGCAGTTCTTC | CSAKRTGDYNEQFF
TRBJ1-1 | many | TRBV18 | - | TGTGCCAGCTCGACTCGGGGGACTGAAGCTTTCTTT | CASSTRGTEAFF
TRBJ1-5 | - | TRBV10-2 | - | TGCGCCAGCAGCGAGGGCGATGGCAATCAGCCCCAGCATTTT | CASSEGDGNQPQHF
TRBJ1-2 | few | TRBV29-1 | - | TGCAGCGTTGCCAGGGGAAACTATGGCTACACCTTC | CSVARGNYGYTF
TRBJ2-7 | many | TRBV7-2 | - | TGTGCCAGCAGCTTAGAAACCTACGAGACCTACGAGCAGTACTTC | CASSLETYETYEQYF
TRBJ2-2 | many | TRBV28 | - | TGTGCCAGCACAATTGGACGGGCCGGGGAGCTGTTTTTT | CASTIGRAGELFF
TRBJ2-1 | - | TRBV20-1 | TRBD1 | TGCAGTGCAACGACAGGGTATGAGCAGTTCTTC | CSATTGYEQFF
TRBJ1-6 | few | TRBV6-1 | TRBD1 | TGTGCCAGCAGGGACACCGGGACAGGTGGTTCACCCCTCCACTTT | CASRDTGTGGSPLHF
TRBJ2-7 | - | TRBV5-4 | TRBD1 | TGTGCCAGCAGCTCACCTCGGACAGGGACCACCTACGAGCAGTACTTC | CASSSPRTGTTYEQYF
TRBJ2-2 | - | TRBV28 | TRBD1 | TGTGCCAGCACCCTCTCACCCGCCGGGACAGGGGAAGGGGAGCTGTTTTTT | CASTLSPAGTGEGELFF
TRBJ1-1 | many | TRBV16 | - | TGTGCCAGCAGCCAATATGGCAGGTTGAACACTGAAGCTTTCTTT | CASSQYGRLNTEAFF
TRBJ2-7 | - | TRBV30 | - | TGTGCCTGGAGTGTCCCTCGGACGGGGGCGACCCACGAGCAGTACTTC | CAWSVPRTGATHEQYF
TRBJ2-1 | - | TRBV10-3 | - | TGTGCCATCAGTGAAGACGTCTACAATGAGCAGTTCTTC | CAISEDVYNEQFF